This passage covers 21 T cell receptor beta chains from one sample sequenced in a study of cytomegalovirus exposure and HLA in healthy donors. Vbeta (60) and Jbeta (13) primers were used in the PCR. Assay used: immunoSEQ multiplex PCR; TCRdb lists only in-frame clones, some missing. The table records around 110,000 clones, less than 80% of them present only once. Source material: PBMCs. These receptors all stem from a woman aged 25 to 45 in good health and CMV-seronegative.

The chain links TRBV7-2 to TRBJ1-6; no firm D call. This CDR3 spans 15 amino acids. Germline V gene data show CDR1 as SGHTA and CDR2 as FQGNSA. V was shortened by 1 base and J by 3 bases, with 7 bases between the two germline ends. The CDR3 DNA sequence: TGTGCCAGCAGCTTAGTGTCAAACTATAATTCACCCCTCCACTTT. It encodes CASSLVSNYNSPLHF.

The V gene is TRBV11-2, the J gene TRBJ2-7, with 8 bases that match TRBD2. The length of the CDR3 is 15 residues. Germline V gives CDR1 SGHAT, CDR2 FQNNGV. V lost 2 bases and J lost 0; bases outside the gene matches: 3. CDR3 sequence (DNA): TGTGCCAGCAGCTTAACTAGCGGTGACTCCTACGAGCAGTACTTC. It specifies CASSLTSGDSYEQYF.

The chain joins TRBV12-5 to TRBJ2-1; 10 bases align to TRBD1. Looked up from germline, CDR1 is LGHNT and CDR2 is FRNRAP. The trim removed 2 bases at V and 6 bases at J, leaving 13 bases unmatched. The CDR3 is made up of 18 amino acids. The CDR3 loop is CASGLTPDGTGVGNEQFF. DNA for the CDR3: TGTGCTAGTGGTTTGACGCCTGACGGGACAGGGGTTGGCAATGAGCAGTTCTTC.

This clone occurred once. The V and J genes are TRBV12-2 and TRBJ2-1; TRBD2 reflects the table's D call only, with no check against the DNA. TRBV12-2 is labeled a pseudogene. CDR3 length: 14 amino acids. The chain's CDR3 is CASRHRTRSDEQFF. CDR3 nucleotides: TGTGCAAGTCGCCACAGGACTAGGTCCGATGAGCAGTTCTTC.

This clone was seen more than once but under ten times. V usage is TRBV7-2 and J usage is TRBJ2-3; 7 bases align to TRBD1. V was pared by 6 bases and J by 1 base, with 4 bases of the junction left unmatched. This CDR3 spans 14 amino acids. Per germline, CDR1 SGHTA and CDR2 FQGNSA. This CDR3 is CASSLDRGTDTQYF. As DNA, the CDR3 is TGTGCCAGCAGTCTTGACAGGGGCACAGATACGCAGTATTTT.

The gene calls are TRBV29-1 and TRBJ2-7; D might be TRBD1 (5 bases). The CDR3 sequence is 13 residues long. V gave up 2 bases and J gave up 5 bases, with 13 bases separating them. Germline assignment: CDR1 SQVTM and CDR2 ANQGSEA. CDR3 region: CSVENSGNNEQYF. As DNA, the CDR3 is TGCAGCGTTGAAAATTCAGGGAACAACGAGCAGTACTTC.

This sequence joins TRBV18 and TRBJ2-3, with TRBD2 identical over 7 bases. CDR3 length equals 17 residues. V dropped 3 bases and J dropped 2; count of bases not matched to a gene: 11. From germline, CDR1 is KGHSH and CDR2 LQKENI. Written as DNA, the CDR3 is TGTGCCAGCTCACCCAACCGGATGGCGGGGGACACAGATACGCAGTATTTT. Its translation: CASSPNRMAGDTDTQYF.

V is TRBV4-1 and J is TRBJ2-3, with D possibly matching TRBD1 (6 bases). Trimming shortened V by 5 bases and J by 0 bases, and 9 bases separated the two germline ends. CDR1 is MGHRA and CDR2 is YSYEKL in the germline V gene. The CDR3 length is 14 residues. CDR3 sequence: CASSSGASTDTQYF. CDR3 sequence (DNA): TGCGCCAGCAGCTCAGGGGCTAGCACAGATACGCAGTATTTT.

This clone came up a few times. The rearrangement joins TRBV28 to TRBJ2-5; 7 bases align to TRBD1. Germline V gives CDR1 MDHEN, CDR2 SYDVKM. CDR3 length: 14 residues. The V segment lost 3 bases and the J segment 5 bases; nucleotides outside the gene matches: 6. CDR3 in amino acids: CASSLTGTEETQYF. In nucleotides, the CDR3 is TGTGCCAGCAGTTTGACAGGGACGGAGGAGACCCAGTACTTC.

This clone was seen once. This chain uses TRBV7-8 with TRBJ2-2; D is perhaps TRBD1 (5 bases). The CDR3 covers 17 residues. Germline V gene data show CDR1 as SGHVS and CDR2 as FQNEAQ. Between the trimmed V and J ends, which lost 1 base and 0 bases, there was a span of 12 bases. CDR3 DNA sequence: TGTGCCAGCAGCTTAGAAGGGGTTCTCACGAACACCGGGGAGCTGTTTTTT. This gives the protein CASSLEGVLTNTGELFF.

The chain uses TRBV11-3 and TRBJ2-5; 10 nucleotides align to TRBD1. The germline CDR1 and CDR2 sequences are SGHNT and YENEEA. V was clipped by 5 bases and J by 2 bases; unmatched bases: 5. The CDR3 runs 15 residues. The CDR3 protein is CASSPGQGVQETQYF. In nucleotides, the CDR3 is TGTGCCAGCAGCCCCGGACAGGGGGTGCAAGAGACCCAGTACTTC.

The genes are TRBV7-9 and TRBJ1-5; D perhaps matches TRBD1 (6 bases). The CDR3 runs to 15 residues. Germline CDR1 SEHNR, CDR2 FQNEAQ (reference sequence). Trimming took 5 bases from V and 9 from J, leaving 20 bases between them. The CDR3 DNA reads as TGTGCCAGCAGCGCTACAGGGTTGCCTTCAGGGCCCCAGCATTTT. Translating gives CASSATGLPSGPQHF.

The rearrangement links TRBV19 to TRBJ2-2; tentatively, D is TRBD2 (5 bases). Trimming took off 5 bases at V and 3 bases at J, with 7 bases between the two ends. The V gene's germline CDR1 is LNHDA and CDR2 SQIVND (reference sequence). The CDR3 covers 13 residues. In DNA, the CDR3 is TGTGCCAGTAGTGGACTCTACACCGGGGAGCTGTTTTTT. Translation: CASSGLYTGELFF.

This chain uses TRBV28 with TRBJ2-7, with a tentative D call TRBD1 (6 bases). This CDR3 is built from 15 residues. The V and J ends lost 5 bases and 5 bases respectively, with 19 bases between them. CDR1 is MDHEN, CDR2 SYDVKM, per germline. The CDR3 loop reads CASSPTGYNMNEQYF. CDR3 nucleotide sequence: TGTGCCAGCAGTCCTACAGGGTACAACATGAACGAGCAGTACTTC.

J is TRBJ1-3 and V is TRBV30; D gene unclear. The CDR3 length is 13 residues. V gave up 3 bases and J gave up 0 bases, with 6 bases separating them. Germline values: CDR1 GTSNPN, CDR2 SVGIG (reference sequence). CDR3 protein: CAWRRNSGNTIYF. The CDR3 DNA reads as TGTGCCTGGAGGAGGAACTCTGGAAACACCATATATTTT.

The chain joins TRBV27 to TRBJ2-5; D might be TRBD2 (7 bases). V lost 7 bases and J 2 bases, leaving 11 bases between the germline ends. This CDR3 has 13 residues. Germline V lookup: CDR1 MNHEY, CDR2 SMNVEV (reference sequence). CDR3 DNA: TGTGCCAGCATAGGGGGGGGACAAGAGACCCAGTACTTC. This codes for CASIGGGQETQYF.

This chain uses TRBV7-2 with TRBJ2-7, with TRBD2 matching 11 bases. The trim removed 1 base at V and 2 bases at J, leaving 10 bases unmatched. This CDR3 is built from 18 residues. Germline values: CDR1 SGHTA, CDR2 FQGNSA. CDR3 nucleotides: TGTGCCAGCAGCTTAGAAGCCCCCGGGACTAGCGGCACCTACGAGCAGTACTTC. Protein product: CASSLEAPGTSGTYEQYF.

This chain joins TRBV5-4 and TRBJ2-1; 11 bases agree with TRBD2. The CDR3 has 14 residues. Per the germline V gene, CDR1 is SGHNT and CDR2 is YYREEE (reference sequence). V dropped 4 bases and J dropped 8; count of bases not matched to a gene: 5. The CDR3 sequence is CASSLGLAGDEQFF. CDR3 bases: TGTGCCAGCAGCCTCGGACTAGCGGGCGATGAGCAGTTCTTC.

This clone has more than one count but fewer than ten. The chain employs TRBV9 and TRBJ2-6; 13 bases map to TRBD2. V lost 4 bases and J lost 0; bases outside the gene matches: 7. CDR1 is SGDLS and CDR2 is YYNGEE in the germline V gene. The CDR3 runs 19 residues. This CDR3 is CASSFRTSGSFSGANVLTF. The CDR3 DNA reads TGTGCCAGCAGCTTTCGGACTAGCGGGAGTTTCTCTGGGGCCAACGTCCTGACTTTC.

The chain uses TRBV27 and TRBJ2-6, with D possibly TRBD2 on 5 matching bases. From germline, CDR1 is MNHEY and CDR2 SMNVEV (reference sequence). The V end was cut by 6 bases, the J end by 1 base, with 13 bases between. The CDR3 length is 16 residues. The CDR3 nucleotides are TGTGCCAGCAGACGACCGGGGAAATCTGGGGCCAACGTCCTGACTTTC. Its translation is CASRRPGKSGANVLTF.

The chain employs TRBV7-9 and TRBJ2-5; TRBD2 is a possible D gene (6 bases). Deletions cut 1 base from V and 4 bases from J, with 10 bases between. This CDR3 comprises 14 residues. CDR1 and CDR2 (germline): SEHNR, FQNEAQ (reference sequence). In DNA, the CDR3 is TGTGCCAGCAGCTTAGGGTACGGGAGAGAGACCCAGTACTTC. It is translated as CASSLGYGRETQYF. The full variable domain, in which reference TRBV7-9 and TRBJ2-5 provide the parts outside the CDR3, is DTGVSQNPRHKITKRGQNVTFRCDPISEHNRLYWYRQTLGQGPEFLTYFQNEAQLEKSRLLSDRFSAERPKGSFSTLEIQRTEQGDSAMYLCASSLGYGRETQYFGPGTRLLVL.